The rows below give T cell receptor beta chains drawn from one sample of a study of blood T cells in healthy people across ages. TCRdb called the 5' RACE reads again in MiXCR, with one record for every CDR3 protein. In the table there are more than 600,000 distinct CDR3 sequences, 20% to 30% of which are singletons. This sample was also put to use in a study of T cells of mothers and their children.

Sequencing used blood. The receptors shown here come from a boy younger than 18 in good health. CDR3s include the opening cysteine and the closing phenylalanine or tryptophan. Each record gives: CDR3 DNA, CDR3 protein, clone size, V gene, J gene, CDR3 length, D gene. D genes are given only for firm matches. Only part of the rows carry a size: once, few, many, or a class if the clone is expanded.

DNA: TGCGCCAGCAGCCAAAGTAGGGCGTCTGGGGCCAACGTCCTGACTTTC
CDR3: CASSQSRASGANVLTF
size: few
V: TRBV4-1
J: TRBJ2-6
length: 16
D: -

DNA: TGTGCCAGCAGTCTGGACAGTGGCGGTGAAAAACTGTTTTTT
CDR3: CASSLDSGGEKLFF
size: many
V: TRBV6-6
J: TRBJ1-4
length: 14
D: -

DNA: TGCGCCAGCAGCTTGGACGCCGGGACAAGTATTAACGAGCAGTACTTC
CDR3: CASSLDAGTSINEQYF
size: few
V: TRBV5-1
J: TRBJ2-7
length: 16
D: -

DNA: TGTGCCAGCGAATTCCCTAGCGGGGGGGAATACAATGAGCAGTTCTTC
CDR3: CASEFPSGGEYNEQFF
size: -
V: TRBV7-9
J: TRBJ2-1
length: 16
D: TRBD2

DNA: TGTGCCAGCAGTTTGGCCCTCCGGGGACCTTACGAGCAGTACTTC
CDR3: CASSLALRGPYEQYF
size: once
V: TRBV12-3/TRBV12-4
J: TRBJ2-7
length: 15
D: -

DNA: TGTGCCAGCAGCCTCCCGACAGGGGTGTTTTACGAGCAGTACTTC
CDR3: CASSLPTGVFYEQYF
size: -
V: TRBV7-8
J: TRBJ2-7
length: 15
D: TRBD1

DNA: TGTGCCAGCAGTGACTTTTCGCACGCCTACAATGAGCAGTTCTTC
CDR3: CASSDFSHAYNEQFF
size: few
V: TRBV6-4
J: TRBJ2-1
length: 15
D: -

DNA: TGCGCCAGCAGCCAATGGGACAGTCCCGCGGAGACCCAGTACTTC
CDR3: CASSQWDSPAETQYF
size: -
V: TRBV4-1
J: TRBJ2-5
length: 15
D: TRBD1

DNA: TGTGCCAGCAGCCCAAACAGGGGTCCGCGAGAAAAACTGTTTTTT
CDR3: CASSPNRGPREKLFF
size: -
V: TRBV7-8
J: TRBJ1-4
length: 15
D: TRBD1

DNA: TGTGCCAGCAGCCAAGAGGTGGAGCAGTTCTTC
CDR3: CASSQEVEQFF
size: -
V: TRBV3-1
J: TRBJ2-1
length: 11
D: -

DNA: TGTGCCAGCAGTTACTTGACTAGCGGGGCGCCGAACACCGGGGAGCTGTTTTTT
CDR3: CASSYLTSGAPNTGELFF
size: -
V: TRBV6-2/TRBV6-3
J: TRBJ2-2
length: 18
D: TRBD2

DNA: TGTGCCAGCAGTCCCCGACTAGCGGGTACGGCCTACGAGCAGTACTTC
CDR3: CASSPRLAGTAYEQYF
size: -
V: TRBV6-1
J: TRBJ2-7
length: 16
D: TRBD2

DNA: TGTGCCAGCACCCTTAGCGGGATCGGAGAGACCCAGTACTTC
CDR3: CASTLSGIGETQYF
size: -
V: TRBV28
J: TRBJ2-5
length: 14
D: TRBD2

DNA: TGCGCCAGCAGGCAGGTTACGACACTTGGGGAGCAGTTCTTC
CDR3: CASRQVTTLGEQFF
size: -
V: TRBV4-3
J: TRBJ2-1
length: 14
D: -

DNA: TGTGCCAGCAGTCCGGGGTGGTCCTACAATGAGCAGTTCTTC
CDR3: CASSPGWSYNEQFF
size: few
V: TRBV5-6
J: TRBJ2-1
length: 14
D: -

DNA: TGTGCCAGCAGGCCCACCGGGACAGGGTTAAATGAAAAACTGTTTTTT
CDR3: CASRPTGTGLNEKLFF
size: -
V: TRBV12-3/TRBV12-4
J: TRBJ1-4
length: 16
D: TRBD1

DNA: TGTGCCAGCAGCTTAGGTCCGGACCGCTATGGCTACACCTTC
CDR3: CASSLGPDRYGYTF
size: -
V: TRBV7-9
J: TRBJ1-2
length: 14
D: -

DNA: TGTGCCAGCAGCTCCGCGGGGGGATACACCTTC
CDR3: CASSSAGGYTF
size: -
V: TRBV7-2
J: TRBJ1-2
length: 11
D: -

DNA: TGTGCCAGCAGTTTCCCCAGGGGGCCCTCATCGAACACCGGGGAGCTGTTTTTT
CDR3: CASSFPRGPSSNTGELFF
size: -
V: TRBV12-3/TRBV12-4
J: TRBJ2-2
length: 18
D: TRBD1

DNA: TGTGCCAGCTCACCACCGGGGCGCCCACAAGAGACCCAGTACTTC
CDR3: CASSPPGRPQETQYF
size: -
V: TRBV18
J: TRBJ2-5
length: 15
D: -

DNA: TGTGCCAGCAGCCCCCAGGGACGGGGCACAGATACGCAGTATTTT
CDR3: CASSPQGRGTDTQYF
size: -
V: TRBV11-3
J: TRBJ2-3
length: 15
D: -